This record looks at one T cell receptor beta chain sequence and its context. Its target is unknown. This entry belongs to a study of graft-versus-host responses after intestinal transplantation. Study-wide background: Every recipient underwent anti-thymocyte globulin induction, then tacrolimus and steroids for roughly 3 years. Broader study findings: Early post-transplant HvG declines showed an association with peak circulating GvH clone levels. Detected in recipient marrow were GvH clones, some of which were first observed in ileum or blood.

The CDR3 length is 21 residues. Deletions cut 5 bases from V and 0 bases from J, with 29 bases between. Per germline, CDR1 MDHEN and CDR2 SYDVKM. Profiled with immunoSEQ multiplex PCR; TCRdb holds only in-frame clones, not every one. The data hold roughly 100,000 clones, with less than 95% observed a single time. This sample comprised unstimulated CD8+ T cells sorted from spleen or lymph node cells, obtained before transplant. The receptor's source is a human donor who was the organ donor for an intestinal transplant. This chain uses TRBV28 with TRBJ2-4; possibly TRBD1 for D (6 bases). For the CDR3, the DNA is TGTGCCAGCAGTCACCTGCGATTTATGGACAGTCCGATTTTAGCCAAAAACATTCAGTACTTC. Protein product: CASSHLRFMDSPILAKNIQYF.